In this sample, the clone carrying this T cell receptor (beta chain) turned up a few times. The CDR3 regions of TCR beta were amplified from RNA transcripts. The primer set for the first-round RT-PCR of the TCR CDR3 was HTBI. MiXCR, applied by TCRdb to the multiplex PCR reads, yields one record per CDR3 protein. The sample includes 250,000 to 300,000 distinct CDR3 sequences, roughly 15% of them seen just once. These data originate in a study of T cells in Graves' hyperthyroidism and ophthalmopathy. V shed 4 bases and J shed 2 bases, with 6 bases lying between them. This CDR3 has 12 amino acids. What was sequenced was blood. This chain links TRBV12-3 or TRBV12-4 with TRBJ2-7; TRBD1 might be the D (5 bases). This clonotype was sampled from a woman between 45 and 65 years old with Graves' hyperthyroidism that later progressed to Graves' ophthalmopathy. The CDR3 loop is CASSSDTYEQYF. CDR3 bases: TGTGCCAGCAGTTCGGACACCTACGAGCAGTACTTC.